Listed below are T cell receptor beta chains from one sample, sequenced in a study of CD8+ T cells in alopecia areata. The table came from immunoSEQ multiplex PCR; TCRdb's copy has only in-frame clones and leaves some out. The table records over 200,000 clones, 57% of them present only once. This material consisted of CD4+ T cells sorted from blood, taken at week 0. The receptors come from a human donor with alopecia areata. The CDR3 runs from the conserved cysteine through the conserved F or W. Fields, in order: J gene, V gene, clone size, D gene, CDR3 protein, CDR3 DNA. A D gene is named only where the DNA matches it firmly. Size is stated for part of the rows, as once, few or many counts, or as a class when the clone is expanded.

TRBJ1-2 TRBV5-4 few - CASSINRVFYGYTF TGTGCCAGCAGCATCAATCGGGTATTCTATGGCTACACCTTC
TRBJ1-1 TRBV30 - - CAWSANQGNTEAFF TGTGCCTGGAGTGCAAATCAGGGGAACACTGAAGCTTTCTTT
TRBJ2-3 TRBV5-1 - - CASSLGGSDTQYF TGCGCCAGCAGCTTGGGGGGATCTGATACGCAGTATTTT
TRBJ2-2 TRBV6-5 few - CASSYTTWDGELFF TGTGCCAGCAGTTACACCACATGGGACGGGGAGCTGTTTTTT
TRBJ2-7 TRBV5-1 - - CASSLSDEQYF TGCGCCAGCAGCTTGTCCGACGAGCAGTACTTC
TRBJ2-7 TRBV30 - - CACIFGATSSYEQYF TGTGCCTGCATATTTGGGGCCACTTCCTCCTACGAGCAGTACTTC
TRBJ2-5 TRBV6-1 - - CASSETGTAQETQYF TGTGCCAGCAGTGAAACGGGTACCGCCCAAGAGACCCAGTACTTC
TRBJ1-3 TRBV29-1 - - CSVGLGLAGNTIYF TGCAGCGTTGGACTCGGGCTGGCCGGAAACACCATATATTTT
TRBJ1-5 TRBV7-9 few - CASSTGPMGETQHF TGTGCCAGCAGCACAGGACCCATGGGGGAGACCCAGCATTTT
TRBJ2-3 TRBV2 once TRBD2 CARQRGGGTDTQYF TGTGCCAGACAACGGGGAGGGGGCACAGATACGCAGTATTTT
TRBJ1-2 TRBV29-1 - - CSVNRVYYGYTF TGCAGCGTTAACAGGGTTTACTATGGCTACACCTTC
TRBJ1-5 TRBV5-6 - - CASSLSSQGRQPQHF TGTGCCAGCAGCTTGAGTAGCCAGGGGAGGCAGCCCCAGCATTTT
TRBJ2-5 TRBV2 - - CASTIQETQYF TGTGCCAGCACGATTCAAGAGACCCAGTACTTC
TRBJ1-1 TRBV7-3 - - CASSAKQGGTEAFF TGTGCCAGCAGCGCAAAACAGGGTGGCACTGAAGCTTTCTTT
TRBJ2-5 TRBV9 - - CASSVAVGGTQYF TGTGCCAGCAGCGTAGCAGTAGGGGGGACCCAGTACTTC
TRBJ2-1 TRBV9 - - CASSVAGWASLSNEQFF TGTGCCAGCAGCGTAGCTGGGTGGGCCTCCCTGAGCAATGAGCAGTTCTTC
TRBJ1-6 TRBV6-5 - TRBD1 CASTRTGVHNSPLHF TGTGCCAGCACCCGGACAGGGGTCCATAATTCACCCCTCCACTTT
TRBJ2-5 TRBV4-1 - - CASSPQDYKETQYF TGCGCCAGCAGCCCTCAGGACTACAAAGAGACCCAGTACTTC
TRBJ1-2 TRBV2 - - CASSEGLNYGYTF TGTGCCAGCAGTGAGGGGCTTAACTATGGCTACACCTTC
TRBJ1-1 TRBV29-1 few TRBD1 CSVVVRQGGEAFF TGCAGCGTTGTAGTAAGACAGGGTGGGGAAGCTTTCTTT
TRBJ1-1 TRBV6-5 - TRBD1 CASSPARGTEAFF TGTGCCAGCAGCCCTGCCAGGGGGACTGAAGCTTTCTTT
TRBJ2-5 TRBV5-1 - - CASSLPLQGGETQYF TGCGCCAGCAGCCTCCCGCTCCAGGGGGGAGAGACCCAGTACTTC
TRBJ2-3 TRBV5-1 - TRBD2 CASSLGTSGGAGRATDTQYF TGCGCCAGCAGCCTCGGGACTAGCGGGGGGGCCGGTCGGGCAACAGATACGCAGTATTTT
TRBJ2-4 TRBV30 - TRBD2 CAWRPSGGQNIQYF TGTGCCTGGAGACCGAGCGGGGGGCAAAACATTCAGTACTTC
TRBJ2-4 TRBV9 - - CASSIRASTGGVLGNIQYF TGTGCCAGCAGCATTCGGGCCTCCACCGGAGGGGTTTTGGGAAACATTCAGTACTTC
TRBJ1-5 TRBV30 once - CAWSGMPGQPQHF TGTGCCTGGAGTGGAATGCCGGGGCAGCCCCAGCATTTT
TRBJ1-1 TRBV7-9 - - CASSLASGGRAEAFF TGTGCCAGCAGCTTAGCATCCGGGGGTCGTGCTGAAGCTTTCTTT
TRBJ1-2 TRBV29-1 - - CSASVSNYGYTF TGCAGCGCCTCGGTGTCTAACTATGGCTACACCTTC
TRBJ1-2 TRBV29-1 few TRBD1 CTDGPHLRGLDYGYTF TGCACCGACGGCCCGCACCTCAGGGGGCTGGACTATGGCTACACCTTC
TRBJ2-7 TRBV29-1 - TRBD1 CSFAGTGFDEQYF TGCAGCTTTGCCGGGACAGGCTTCGACGAGCAGTACTTC
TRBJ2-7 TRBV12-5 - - CASGLVIRRGRVYEQYF TGTGCTAGTGGTTTGGTAATTAGGAGAGGACGGGTCTACGAGCAGTACTTC
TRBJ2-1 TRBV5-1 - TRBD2 CASSLGGLAAGNEQFF TGCGCCAGCAGCTTGGGGGGACTAGCGGCGGGGAATGAGCAGTTCTTC
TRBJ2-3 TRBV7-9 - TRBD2 CASRTGGSGTDTQYF TGTGCCAGCAGGACGGGAGGAAGCGGCACAGATACGCAGTATTTT
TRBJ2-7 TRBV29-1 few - CSHTGTTYEQYF TGCAGCCATACGGGCACGACCTACGAGCAGTACTTC
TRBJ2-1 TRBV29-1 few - CSVDPVAAEQFF TGCAGCGTTGACCCGGTCGCGGCTGAGCAGTTCTTC
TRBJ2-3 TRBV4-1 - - CASSYPDRPDTQYF TGCGCCAGCAGCTACCCCGACAGACCAGATACGCAGTATTTT